The 5 T cell receptor beta chains presented below share a single source sample, sequenced in a study of blood T cell repertoires in COVID-19 (dated by TCRdb to the early 2020s). The library was prepared using the immunoSEQ multiplex PCR assay. TCRdb mirrors the immuneACCESS table, restricted to in-frame sequences. Some clones are absent from its copies; in checked studies, under half trace to an unresolved V gene, and the reason for the others is unknown. Across this sample there are about 21,000 clones, with 88% seen only once. The ten biggest clones cover roughly 11% of the sample. The sample consisted of peripheral blood. These receptors all stem from a human donor in a cohort sampled during active COVID-19.

The genes are TRBV5-4 and TRBJ2-4; TRBD1 aligns across 10 bases. V shed 2 bases, J shed 3 bases, and the junction held 5 bases outside the gene matches. The CDR3 contains 16 residues. Looked up from germline, CDR1 is SGHNT and CDR2 is YYREEE (reference sequence). The CDR3 DNA reads TGTGCCAGCAGCTTAAGGACAGGGGGTCTCAAAAACATTCAGTACTTC. Protein product: CASSLRTGGLKNIQYF.

This clone was seen a handful of times. V and J are TRBV4-1 and TRBJ1-4; possible D gene TRBD1, 5 bases. Germline CDR1 reads MGHRA; CDR2 reads YSYEKL. This CDR3 region has 16 residues. V shed 5 bases and J shed 10 bases, with 23 bases lying between them. The DNA for the CDR3 is TGCGCCAGCAGCAGGCTCGTGGACCGGGCGGGGGGAAAACTGTTTTTT. Translation gives CASSRLVDRAGGKLFF.

A single count supports this clone. The gene calls are TRBV6-2 or TRBV6-3 and TRBJ1-2; D gene unclear. This CDR3 has 14 amino acids. The V and J ends lost 6 bases and 8 bases respectively, with 19 bases between them. Germline CDR1 and CDR2: MNHEY and SVGEGT. This CDR3 reads CASSLRDGLRGYTF. The CDR3, as DNA: TGTGCCAGCAGCCTGCGCGACGGACTTCGGGGCTACACCTTC.

This clone turned up a few times. J is TRBJ1-5 and V is TRBV19; TRBD1 matches at 9 bases. The V gene's germline CDR1 is LNHDA and CDR2 SQIVND (reference sequence). The CDR3 has 16 amino acids. Unmatched junction bases numbered 6, after V lost 5 bases and J lost 1 base. CDR3 in amino acids: CASSLRDRVSNQPQHF. In DNA, the CDR3 is TGTGCCAGTAGTTTAAGGGACAGGGTAAGCAATCAGCCCCAGCATTTT.

The sample holds one count of this clone. The CDR3 DNA reads TGTGCCAGCAGCGTAGAGGGGAGGGAGGCGGATACGCAGTATTTT. Encoded protein: CASSVEGREADTQYF. The V call is TRBV9, the J call TRBJ2-3, with 7 bases identical to TRBD2. The CDR3 consists of 15 residues. With V trimmed by 0 bases and J by 6 bases, 7 bases remained unmatched. CDR1 and CDR2 (germline): SGDLS, YYNGEE.